These T cell receptor beta chains were read from a single sample in a study of beta chain features in type 1 diabetes. Sequencing used immunoSEQ multiplex PCR; TCRdb keeps in-frame clones, though not all of them. The sample has over 300,000 clones; 8% are singletons. Sequencing was carried out using central memory CD4+ T cells from blood. Source of these receptors: a woman between 18 and 29 years old in good health. CDR3s include the opening cysteine and the closing phenylalanine or tryptophan. A D gene is named only where the DNA matches it firmly. Clone size appears in some rows only: once, few, many, or a class for an expanded clone.

TRBV5-1	few	TRBJ2-7	TRBD2	CASSGGTSGLHEQYF	TGCGCCAGCAGTGGAGGGACTAGCGGGTTGCACGAGCAGTACTTC
TRBV7-2	few	TRBJ2-7	TRBD1	CASSHPGQGSYEQYF	TGTGCCAGCAGCCACCCGGGACAGGGTTCCTACGAGCAGTACTTC
TRBV2	few	TRBJ2-2	TRBD2	CASSKLAGNTGELFF	TGTGCCAGCAGTAAACTAGCGGGGAACACCGGGGAGCTGTTTTTT
TRBV12-1	.	TRBJ2-7	.	CASIHPDRAGYEQYF	TGTGCCAGCATCCATCCGGACAGGGCGGGCTACGAGCAGTACTTC
TRBV6-6	few	TRBJ2-1	.	CASSYYREGEQFF	TGTGCCAGCAGTTACTACAGGGAGGGTGAGCAGTTCTTC
TRBV18	.	TRBJ1-1	TRBD1	CASSPLPGQGTEAFF	TGTGCCAGCTCACCACTCCCGGGACAGGGCACTGAAGCTTTCTTT
TRBV7-2	.	TRBJ1-1	.	CASSPTWADFGAFF	TGTGCCAGCAGCCCAACTTGGGCAGACTTTGGAGCTTTCTTT
TRBV11-1	many	TRBJ2-1	TRBD2	CASSLSLAGGSSYNEQFF	TGTGCCAGCAGCTTAAGTCTAGCGGGAGGGAGCTCCTACAATGAGCAGTTCTTC
TRBV7-2	few	TRBJ2-3	.	CASSSGLGTDTQYF	TGTGCCAGCAGCTCAGGGTTGGGAACAGATACGCAGTATTTT
TRBV2	few	TRBJ1-2	.	CASREESYGYTF	TGTGCCAGCAGGGAGGAATCCTATGGCTACACCTTC
TRBV7-3	few	TRBJ2-3	.	CASSLDRSTDTQYF	TGTGCCAGCAGCTTAGACCGATCCACAGATACGCAGTATTTT
TRBV9	.	TRBJ2-5	.	CASSQWAEPQETQYF	TGTGCCAGCAGCCAGTGGGCGGAACCTCAAGAGACCCAGTACTTC
TRBV4-1	.	TRBJ2-1	TRBD2	CASSQFWASGYNEQFF	TGCGCCAGCAGCCAATTTTGGGCTAGCGGATACAATGAGCAGTTCTTC
TRBV29-1	few	TRBJ2-5	.	CSARTRSGRETQYF	TGCAGCGCCCGTACTCGGTCGGGACGGGAGACCCAGTACTTC
TRBV5-1	.	TRBJ2-1	TRBD2	CASSPPGLAGREQFF	TGCGCCAGCAGCCCACCGGGACTAGCGGGACGTGAGCAGTTCTTC
TRBV7-9	few	TRBJ2-3	.	CASSLGQGHTDTQYF	TGTGCCAGCAGCTTAGGGCAGGGCCACACAGATACGCAGTATTTT
TRBV4-1	few	TRBJ2-1	TRBD1	CASSLNRGWETSEQFF	TGCGCCAGCAGCCTTAACAGGGGATGGGAGACATCAGAGCAGTTCTTC
TRBV11-2	many	TRBJ2-3	.	CASSLGSGFSTDTQYF	TGTGCCAGCAGCTTAGGAAGCGGGTTTAGCACAGATACGCAGTATTTT
TRBV29-1	.	TRBJ2-3	.	CSVGLRDTQYF	TGCAGCGTGGGGCTCCGGGATACGCAGTATTTT
TRBV7-2	few	TRBJ2-5	.	CASSPEWLGEATQYF	TGTGCCAGCAGCCCAGAGTGGCTGGGGGAAGCAACCCAGTACTTC
TRBV7-2	few	TRBJ1-5	.	CASAVTYNQPQHF	TGTGCCAGCGCGGTGACGTACAATCAGCCCCAGCATTTT
TRBV7-3	many	TRBJ1-2	TRBD1	CASSLGQGNYGYTF	TGTGCCAGCAGCCTCGGACAGGGAAACTATGGCTACACCTTC
TRBV7-3	few	TRBJ2-5	TRBD1	CASSRTLTGEETQYF	TGTGCCAGCAGCCGCACCCTGACAGGGGAAGAGACCCAGTACTTC
TRBV7-9	.	TRBJ1-4	TRBD1	CASSLGDRGGGEKLFF	TGTGCCAGCAGCTTAGGGGACAGGGGAGGAGGTGAAAAACTGTTTTTT
TRBV28	many	TRBJ2-1	.	CASSFPRALQFF	TGTGCCAGCAGTTTTCCCCGGGCACTTCAGTTCTTC
TRBV27	few	TRBJ2-5	TRBD2	CASSSMTSGRSGTQYF	TGTGCCAGCAGTTCGATGACTAGCGGGAGATCTGGGACCCAGTACTTC
TRBV29-1	.	TRBJ2-7	TRBD2	CSAVRGEGYEQYF	TGCAGCGCCGTTCGGGGGGAAGGCTACGAGCAGTACTTC
TRBV11-2	few	TRBJ1-2	.	CASSLGRANYGYTF	TGTGCCAGCAGCTTAGGTCGGGCCAACTATGGCTACACCTTC
TRBV5-4	.	TRBJ2-3	.	CASRPGENTDTQYF	TGTGCCAGCAGACCAGGGGAAAACACAGATACGCAGTATTTT
TRBV28	few	TRBJ1-2	.	CASTTPSRLGAGYTF	TGTGCCAGCACCACACCTTCCAGGCTTGGCGCTGGCTACACCTTC
TRBV25-1	.	TRBJ2-5	TRBD1	CASSVITGEETQYF	TGTGCCAGCAGTGTAATTACAGGGGAAGAGACCCAGTACTTC
TRBV14	.	TRBJ1-2	.	CASSQGRGSYGYTF	TGTGCCAGCAGCCAAGGGAGAGGGTCCTATGGCTACACCTTC
TRBV28	.	TRBJ2-5	TRBD1	CASSFGRGRETQYF	TGTGCCAGCAGTTTTGGCAGGGGGCGGGAGACCCAGTACTTC
TRBV5-1	.	TRBJ2-5	TRBD1	CASSFMTGGYQETQYF	TGCGCCAGCAGCTTTATGACAGGGGGATACCAAGAGACCCAGTACTTC
TRBV2	few	TRBJ1-2	.	CASSHDGPYYGYTF	TGTGCCAGCAGCCACGACGGGCCGTACTATGGCTACACCTTC
TRBV28	.	TRBJ1-2	.	CASSFSHYGYTF	TGTGCCAGCAGTTTCAGTCATTACGGCTACACCTTC
TRBV7-8	.	TRBJ2-1	.	CASSLTSGARFF	TGTGCCAGCAGCCTGACGTCGGGAGCCCGGTTCTTC
TRBV7-2	.	TRBJ2-7	.	CASSQQPGGSYEQYF	TGTGCCAGCAGCCAGCAACCCGGGGGTTCCTACGAGCAGTACTTC
TRBV5-1	few	TRBJ2-7	TRBD1	CASRPGQGDEQYF	TGCGCCAGCAGACCCGGACAGGGGGACGAGCAGTACTTC
TRBV5-1	.	TRBJ1-4	TRBD1	CASSGGQGPRVEKLFF	TGCGCCAGCAGCGGGGGACAGGGACCCCGTGTAGAAAAACTGTTTTTT
TRBV7-2	few	TRBJ2-1	.	CASSPRVGSYNEQFF	TGTGCCAGCAGCCCTAGGGTCGGCTCCTACAATGAGCAGTTCTTC
TRBV4-2	.	TRBJ2-3	.	CASSQEPGPRDTQYF	TGTGCCAGCAGCCAAGAGCCGGGACCCAGAGATACGCAGTATTTT
TRBV28	.	TRBJ1-5	.	CASTLLRSDQPQHF	TGTGCCAGCACTCTCCTGCGCTCTGATCAGCCCCAGCATTTT
TRBV18	few	TRBJ2-5	.	CASSPPALQETQYF	TGTGCCAGCTCACCACCGGCGCTTCAAGAGACCCAGTACTTC
TRBV5-1	.	TRBJ1-4	TRBD1	CASSQGQGGEKLFF	TGCGCCAGCAGCCAGGGACAGGGTGGTGAAAAACTGTTTTTT
TRBV14	few	TRBJ2-3	TRBD2	CASSQGQREGLPDTQYF	TGTGCCAGCAGCCAAGGACAGCGGGAGGGTCTACCAGATACGCAGTATTTT
TRBV4-3	.	TRBJ1-1	.	CASSSQMNTEAFF	TGCGCCAGCAGCTCTCAAATGAACACTGAAGCTTTCTTT